This entry concerns a single T cell receptor beta chain. Profiled with immunoSEQ multiplex PCR; TCRdb holds only in-frame clones, not every one. The sample has about 99,000 clones; about four fifths are singletons. The sample is drawn from a study of blood T cell repertoires in COVID-19. This CDR3 region has 16 residues. V shed 6 bases, J shed 1 base, and the junction held 3 bases outside the gene matches. Germline V gene data show CDR1 as SNHLY and CDR2 as FYNNEI. It was during active infection that Seattle patients were enrolled and then longitudinally followed. The source is an elderly man with COVID-19, enrolled during active disease. The chain joins TRBV2 to TRBJ2-7, with 16 positions matching TRBD2. Sequencing was performed on peripheral blood. CDR3 sequence (DNA): TGTGCCAGCAGGGAGGGACTAGCGGGAGGGTCCTACGAGCAGTACTTC. Its translation: CASREGLAGGSYEQYF.